This passage covers 17 T cell receptor beta chains from one sample sequenced in a study of T cells in localized non-small cell lung cancer. Assay: immunoSEQ multiplex PCR; the TCRdb copy retains only in-frame clones and omits some. Of 100,000 to 150,000 clones in the sample, 89% were seen once. Sample: peripheral blood, taken before any cancer treatment. The receptors derive from a female donor over 55 with stage I lung adenocarcinoma.

The V and J genes are TRBV2 and TRBJ1-5; maybe TRBD1 (6 bases). Germline V gene lookup returns CDR1 SNHLY and CDR2 FYNNEI. The CDR3 is made up of 14 amino acids. V lost 4 bases and J lost 6, with 13 bases in between. The CDR3 reads CASSAGGQVQPQHF. In nucleotides, the CDR3 is TGTGCCAGCAGTGCTGGGGGGCAGGTTCAGCCCCAGCATTTT.

The chain is built from TRBV7-3 and TRBJ1-5; D is undetermined. Germline V lookup: CDR1 SGHTA, CDR2 FQGTGA. The CDR3 consists of 18 residues. Trimming left V 1 base short and J 0 bases short, with 16 bases between. DNA for the CDR3: TGTGCCAGCAGCTTAAACATGGAACACCCAAATAGCAATCAGCCCCAGCATTTT. Protein sequence: CASSLNMEHPNSNQPQHF.

The chain has TRBV21-1 and TRBJ2-3; no DNA check was done on the table's D call, TRBD2. TRBV21-1 is flagged as a pseudogene. The CDR3 runs to 17 residues. In DNA, the CDR3 is TGTGCCAGCAGCAAAGCGCTTCTCGCGGGAAAGAGAGATACGCAGTATTTT. Its translation: CASSKALLAGKRDTQYF.

This clone showed up just a few times. The V gene is TRBV30, the J gene TRBJ1-2; D not resolved. The V end lost 2 bases, the J end lost 0 bases, and 10 bases lay between the germline ends. Per germline, CDR1 GTSNPN and CDR2 SVGIG (reference sequence). The CDR3 is made up of 14 amino acids. CDR3 amino acids: CAWSLGRTNYGYTF. Here the CDR3 DNA reads TGTGCCTGGAGTCTTGGACGGACTAACTATGGCTACACCTTC.

This chain uses TRBV28 with TRBJ2-1; TRBD1 matches at 9 bases. The CDR3 consists of 13 residues. Germline V gives CDR1 MDHEN, CDR2 SYDVKM. V gave up 3 bases and J gave up 14 bases; unmatched junction bases: 8. The CDR3 is CASSFRQTGGEFF. The CDR3 nucleotides are TGTGCCAGCAGTTTCCGCCAGACAGGGGGGGAGTTCTTC.

The sample holds one count of this clone. V gene TRBV20-1 combines with J gene TRBJ2-7; D remains unclear. This CDR3 is built from 9 residues. CDR1 DFQATT and CDR2 SNEGSKA come from the germline V gene (reference sequence). V dropped 5 bases and J dropped 3 bases, with 2 bases sitting between them. CDR3 nucleotide sequence: TGCAGTGCTGGCTACGAGCAGTACTTC. Protein: CSAGYEQYF.

This sequence joins TRBV6-5 and TRBJ1-5; D is perhaps TRBD1 (5 bases). The CDR3 covers 15 residues. The germline gives CDR1 MNHEY, CDR2 SVGAGI. Trimming took 6 bases from V and 6 from J, leaving 18 bases between them. CDR3 DNA sequence: TGTGCCAGCAGCCGGGAGGGGCAAGAAGGTCAGCCCCAGCATTTT. Protein product: CASSREGQEGQPQHF.

The V gene is TRBV9, the J gene TRBJ2-3; TRBD2 agrees at 8 bases. The germline CDR1 and CDR2 sequences are SGDLS and YYNGEE. V was pared by 4 bases and J by 0 bases, with 4 bases of the junction left unmatched. The CDR3 has 15 amino acids. The CDR3 reads CASSLREGSTDTQYF. In DNA, the CDR3 is TGTGCCAGCAGCCTCCGGGAGGGGAGCACAGATACGCAGTATTTT. Full variable domain (outside the CDR3, taken from reference TRBV9 and TRBJ2-3): DSGVTQTPKHLITATGQRVTLRCSPRSGDLSVYWYQQSLDQGLQFLIQYYNGEERAKGNILERFSAQQFPDLHSELNLSSLELGDSALYFCASSLREGSTDTQYFGPGTRLTVL.

This clone has only a few counts. CDR3: CASWRDQVFF. The CDR3 region has the DNA TGTGCCAGCTGGCGGGATCAGGTTTTCTTC. The J gene is TRBJ2-1, the V gene TRBV2; D possibly corresponds to TRBD2 (6 bases). V lost 8 bases, J lost 16 bases, and 15 bases lay in between. The CDR3 runs to 10 residues. Germline V gene data show CDR1 as SNHLY and CDR2 as FYNNEI.

V and J are TRBV11-2 and TRBJ2-6, with D hard to call. The CDR3 sequence is 15 residues long. V shed 5 bases and J shed 0 bases, with 8 bases lying between them. CDR1 is SGHAT, CDR2 FQNNGV, per germline. The CDR3 DNA follows: TGTGCCAGCAGCCCCGTATCCTCTGGGGCCAACGTCCTGACTTTC. Translating it yields CASSPVSSGANVLTF.

V usage is TRBV2 and J usage is TRBJ1-1; D is unclear. Trimming shortened V by 1 base and J by 0 bases, and 12 bases separated the two germline ends. Germline V gene lookup returns CDR1 SNHLY and CDR2 FYNNEI. This CDR3 comprises 16 residues. CDR3: CASSEGQVFMNTEAFF. The CDR3 DNA reads as TGTGCCAGCAGTGAAGGGCAGGTTTTTATGAACACTGAAGCTTTCTTT.

J is TRBJ1-5 and V is TRBV30; D possibly corresponds to TRBD1 (5 bases). V was pared by 1 base and J by 6 bases, with 10 bases between. CDR3 size: 13 residues. Germline V gene lookup returns CDR1 GTSNPN and CDR2 SVGIG (reference sequence). The DNA for the CDR3 is TGTGCCTGGAGTGGGGGGGTGGTTCAGCCCCAGCATTTT. Residues: CAWSGGVVQPQHF.

The rearrangement joins TRBV28 to TRBJ2-6; maybe TRBD2 (7 bases). CDR3 length equals 17 residues. Per germline, CDR1 MDHEN and CDR2 SYDVKM. Deletions cut 11 bases from V and 1 base from J, with 21 bases between. The CDR3 sequence is CASYDGGQRSGANVLTF. In nucleotides, the CDR3 is TGTGCCTCCTATGACGGGGGGCAAAGGTCTGGGGCCAACGTCCTGACTTTC.

The chain couples TRBV28 to TRBJ2-5; D is perhaps TRBD2 (7 bases). The CDR3 loop spans 15 amino acids. The V end lost 7 bases, the J end lost 2 bases, and 17 bases lay between the germline ends. The germline gives CDR1 MDHEN, CDR2 SYDVKM. CDR3 in DNA: TGTGCCAGCAACGCCTTACAGGGAGGGCAAGAGACCCAGTACTTC. Residues: CASNALQGGQETQYF.

This clone was seen a single time. The rearrangement joins TRBV7-8 to TRBJ2-7; 8 bases line up with TRBD2. This CDR3 has 14 residues. J was trimmed by 6 bases and V by 1 base; bases with no gene match: 5. Germline-derived CDR1 and CDR2 are SGHVS and FQNEAQ. DNA for the CDR3: TGTGCCAGCAGCTTAGAACTAGCGGCAGGCGAGCAGTACTTC. Protein: CASSLELAAGEQYF.

V is TRBV11-2 and J is TRBJ1-1; possible D gene TRBD1, 5 bases. The CDR3 length is 13 residues. The germline CDR1 and CDR2 sequences are SGHAT and FQNNGV. Trimming removed 5 bases from V and 11 bases from J, with 18 bases in between. The chain's CDR3 is CASSPLQAIWAFF. The CDR3 DNA reads as TGTGCCAGCAGCCCCTTACAGGCTATTTGGGCTTTCTTT.

This rearrangement joins TRBV2 to TRBJ1-2; no reliable D call. The CDR3 is 14 residues long. V gave up 7 bases and J gave up 0 bases, with 12 bases separating them. The germline V gene encodes CDR1 SNHLY and CDR2 FYNNEI. CDR3 in DNA: TGTGCCAGCATGAAGGAGAATGCTAACTATGGCTACACCTTC. As protein: CASMKENANYGYTF.